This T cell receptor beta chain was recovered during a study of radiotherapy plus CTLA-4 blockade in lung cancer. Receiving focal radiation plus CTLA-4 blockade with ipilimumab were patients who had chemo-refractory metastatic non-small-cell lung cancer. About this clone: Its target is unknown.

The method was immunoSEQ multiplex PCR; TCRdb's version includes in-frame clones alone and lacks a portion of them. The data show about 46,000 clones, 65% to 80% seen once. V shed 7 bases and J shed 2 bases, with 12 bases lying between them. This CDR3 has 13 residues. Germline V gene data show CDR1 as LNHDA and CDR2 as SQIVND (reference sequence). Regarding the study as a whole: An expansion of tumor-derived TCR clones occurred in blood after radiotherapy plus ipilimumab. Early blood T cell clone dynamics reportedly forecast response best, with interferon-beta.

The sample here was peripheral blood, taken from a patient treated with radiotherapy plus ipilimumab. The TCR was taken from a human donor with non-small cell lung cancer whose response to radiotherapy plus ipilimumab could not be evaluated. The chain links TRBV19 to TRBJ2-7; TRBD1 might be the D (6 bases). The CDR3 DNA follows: TGTGCCAGTATTGGGACATACCCCTACGAGCAGTACTTC. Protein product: CASIGTYPYEQYF.